What follows are 25 T cell receptor beta chains derived from one specimen sequenced in a study of shared clonotypes between healthy human individuals. Produced via immunoSEQ multiplex PCR; TCRdb's table is partial and in-frame only. This table holds some 1.5 million clones, roughly 95% found once. The sample taken for sequencing was naive CD4+ T cells sorted from blood. This sample's subset: CD45RA+ positively selected. Receptor source: a man aged 30 to 45 in good health.

This chain uses TRBV6-1 with TRBJ2-5, with D perhaps matching TRBD1 (5 bases). Trimming shortened V by 3 bases and J by 5 bases, and 19 bases separated the two germline ends. Germline CDR1 reads MNHNS; CDR2 reads SASEGT. The length of the CDR3 is 16 residues. The CDR3 protein is CASSEPTKGLRETQYF. The CDR3 nucleotides read TGTGCCAGCAGTGAGCCTACTAAGGGGCTCCGGGAGACCCAGTACTTC.

The rearrangement uses TRBV4-3 and TRBJ1-3; D may be TRBD1 (6 bases). V gave up 5 bases and J gave up 3 bases, with 8 bases separating them. Germline V gene lookup returns CDR1 LGHNA and CDR2 YSLEER. The CDR3 consists of 13 residues. The CDR3 region is CASSEQGGNTIYF. The CDR3 region has the DNA TGCGCCAGCAGCGAACAGGGTGGAAACACCATATATTTT.

In its sample, this clone was seen once. This chain joins TRBV7-2 and TRBJ2-7; tentative D call: TRBD1 (6 bases). The CDR3 covers 16 residues. The V end lost 3 bases, the J end lost 3 bases, and 18 bases lay between the germline ends. Looked up from germline, CDR1 is SGHTA and CDR2 is FQGNSA. Here the CDR3 reads CASSFQQGWEIYEQYF. CDR3 DNA: TGTGCCAGCAGCTTCCAGCAGGGGTGGGAAATCTACGAGCAGTACTTC.

In regard to this clone: The junction does not match germline at one end; this may be a read error. This rearrangement joins TRBV7-7 to TRBJ2-3; 13 nucleotides line up with TRBD2. The CDR3 covers 16 residues. In germline, CDR1 is SSHAT, CDR2 FNYEAQ (reference sequence). CDR3: CASSLGTSGTTDTQYF. In DNA, the CDR3 is TGTGCTAGCAGCTTAGGGACTAGCGGGACCACAGATACGCAGTATTTT.

The V gene is TRBV25-1, the J gene TRBJ1-4; TRBD1 matches at 11 bases. This CDR3 spans 14 amino acids. The germline CDR1 and CDR2 sequences are MGHDK and SYGVNS. The V and J ends lost 5 bases and 6 bases, in that order; junction bases with no gene match: 2. The CDR3 reads CASSRTGGHEKLFF. The CDR3 nucleotides read TGTGCCAGCAGTCGGACAGGGGGCCATGAAAAACTGTTTTTT.

The chain links TRBV5-1 to TRBJ2-5; 7 bases fit TRBD2. CDR1 and CDR2 from the germline V gene are SGHRS and YFSETQ. The CDR3 has 14 residues. The trim removed 4 bases at V and 0 bases at J, leaving 3 bases unmatched. The CDR3 loop is CASSAGTNQETQYF. CDR3 bases: TGCGCCAGCAGCGCAGGGACTAACCAAGAGACCCAGTACTTC.

The V call is TRBV18, the J call TRBJ2-6; D is unclear. CDR1 is KGHSH and CDR2 is LQKENI in the germline V gene. This CDR3 contains 16 residues. The ends were cut back, 1 base at V and 2 bases at J, with 9 bases in the middle. In DNA, the CDR3 is TGTGCCAGCTCACCACTTTTTAGACCTGGGGCCAACGTCCTGACTTTC. Its protein product is CASSPLFRPGANVLTF.

This chain uses TRBV14 with TRBJ1-1; D is perhaps TRBD1 (6 bases). Germline CDR1 is SGHDN and CDR2 is FVKESK. This CDR3 spans 15 amino acids. Trimming pared 4 bases from V and 1 base from J, leaving 13 bases between. The CDR3 here is CASSPYGQPNTEAFF. The CDR3 DNA follows: TGTGCCAGCAGCCCATACGGACAGCCGAACACTGAAGCTTTCTTT.

The chain uses TRBV6-1 and TRBJ2-7, with TRBD2 identical over 11 bases. This CDR3 has 15 amino acids. The V gene end was trimmed by 6 bases and the J gene end by 0 bases; junction bases not matched to a gene: 4. The germline gives CDR1 MNHNS, CDR2 SASEGT. Written as DNA, the CDR3 is TGTGCCAGCAGCGGACTAGCGGGTTCCTCCTACGAGCAGTACTTC. Amino acids: CASSGLAGSSYEQYF.

This sequence joins TRBV28 and TRBJ2-7; D unresolved. This CDR3 contains 14 residues. Germline loops: CDR1 MDHEN, CDR2 SYDVKM. V lost 4 bases, J lost 0 bases, and 10 bases lay in between. The CDR3 is CASSYAMSSYEQYF. In DNA, the CDR3 is TGTGCCAGCAGTTATGCGATGAGCTCCTACGAGCAGTACTTC.

The rearrangement joins TRBV10-3 to TRBJ2-7, with 8 bases aligning to TRBD1. V gave up 7 bases and J gave up 4 bases; unmatched junction bases: 6. The CDR3 runs 13 residues. Germline V gene lookup returns CDR1 ENHRY and CDR2 SYGVKD. The CDR3 sequence: CAINRDRLYEQYF. The DNA of the CDR3 is TGTGCCATCAACCGGGACAGGTTATACGAGCAGTACTTC.

The V and J genes are TRBV5-4 and TRBJ2-5; D is unclear. Trimming pared 2 bases from V and 3 bases from J, leaving 11 bases between. The germline V gene encodes CDR1 SGHNT and CDR2 YYREEE (reference sequence). This CDR3 spans 14 amino acids. Here the CDR3 reads CASSFVAGEETQYF. CDR3 nucleotide sequence: TGTGCCAGCAGCTTCGTGGCAGGAGAAGAGACCCAGTACTTC.

Remarks on this clone: Other DNA sequences within the sample encode an identical CDR3. The V call is TRBV5-1, the J call TRBJ1-5; unclear D gene. V was shortened by 0 bases and J by 5 bases, with 9 bases between the two germline ends. There are 14 residues in the CDR3. Germline lookup yields CDR1 SGHRS and CDR2 YFSETQ. The DNA for the CDR3 is TGCGCCAGCAGCTTGGACGGGGTCGATCAGCCCCAGCATTTT. It is translated as CASSLDGVDQPQHF.

The chain links TRBV9 to TRBJ2-7; D not certain. This CDR3 comprises 16 residues. Germline V gives CDR1 SGDLS, CDR2 YYNGEE. The V end lost 0 bases, the J end lost 4 bases, and 17 bases lay between the germline ends. The CDR3 is CASSVAPASVGYEQYF. As DNA, the CDR3 is TGTGCCAGCAGCGTAGCCCCGGCCAGCGTCGGTTACGAGCAGTACTTC.

J is TRBJ2-3 and V is TRBV5-4, with D hard to call. Looked up from germline, CDR1 is SGHNT and CDR2 is YYREEE (reference sequence). V dropped 4 bases and J dropped 6 bases, with 12 bases sitting between them. The CDR3 is 13 residues long. The CDR3 sequence: CASSTPTIDTQYF. The CDR3 DNA is TGTGCCAGCAGCACCCCTACGATTGATACGCAGTATTTT.

The J gene is TRBJ1-5, the V gene TRBV18; 8 nucleotides match TRBD1. The CDR3 spans 15 residues. The trim removed 3 bases at V and 7 bases at J, leaving 8 bases unmatched. CDR1 is KGHSH, CDR2 LQKENI, per germline. CDR3 sequence: CASSPSTGAGQPQHF. CDR3 nucleotides: TGTGCCAGCTCACCTTCGACAGGGGCCGGACAGCCCCAGCATTTT. The full variable domain, with the rest looked up from reference TRBV18 and TRBJ1-5, is NAGVMQNPRHLVRRRGQEARLRCSPMKGHSHVYWYRQLPEEGLKFMVYLQKENIIDESGMPKERFSAEFPKEGPSILRIQQVVRGDSAAYFCASSPSTGAGQPQHFGDGTRLSIL.

The chain uses TRBV11-2 and TRBJ2-5; no reliable D call. The germline gives CDR1 SGHAT, CDR2 FQNNGV. V was cut by 5 bases and J by 7 bases, with 17 bases left in between. The CDR3 runs to 14 residues. The CDR3: CASSRTEPEGTQYF. The DNA for the CDR3 is TGTGCCAGCAGCCGAACAGAGCCCGAAGGGACCCAGTACTTC. Filled out from reference TRBV11-2 and TRBJ2-5, the complete variable domain reads EAGVAQSPRYKIIEKRQSVAFWCNPISGHATLYWYQQILGQGPKLLIQFQNNGVVDDSQLPKDRFSAERLKGVDSTLKIQPAKLEDSAVYLCASSRTEPEGTQYFGPGTRLLVL.

The chain combines TRBV7-8 with TRBJ2-3, with 7 bases fitting TRBD1. This CDR3 comprises 15 residues. The V gene end was trimmed by 7 bases and the J gene end by 7 bases; junction bases not matched to a gene: 14. From germline, CDR1 is SGHVS and CDR2 FQNEAQ. The CDR3 bases are TGTGCCAGCATCTTGACAGGGACGGTTATCAATACGCAGTATTTT. Translating it yields CASILTGTVINTQYF.

The chain couples TRBV11-2 to TRBJ1-5; tentative D call: TRBD1 (5 bases). This CDR3 is built from 14 residues. The ends were cut back, 4 bases at V and 1 base at J, with 8 bases in the middle. The germline V gene encodes CDR1 SGHAT and CDR2 FQNNGV. The CDR3 DNA reads TGTGCCAGCAGCTCGGGACGGAGCAATCAGCCCCAGCATTTT. Translating it yields CASSSGRSNQPQHF. The full variable domain, with the rest looked up from reference TRBV11-2 and TRBJ1-5, is EAGVAQSPRYKIIEKRQSVAFWCNPISGHATLYWYQQILGQGPKLLIQFQNNGVVDDSQLPKDRFSAERLKGVDSTLKIQPAKLEDSAVYLCASSSGRSNQPQHFGDGTRLSIL.

The rearrangement joins TRBV10-3 to TRBJ2-1; perhaps TRBD2 as D (6 bases). Germline V CDR1 and CDR2: ENHRY, SYGVKD. V was shortened by 0 bases and J by 8 bases, with 11 bases between the two germline ends. This CDR3 contains 14 residues. The CDR3 reads CAISESHGGDEQFF. DNA of the CDR3: TGTGCCATCAGTGAGTCGCATGGCGGGGATGAGCAGTTCTTC.

The chain links TRBV28 to TRBJ1-5, with D unclear. V was shortened by 8 bases and J by 5 bases, with 19 bases between the two germline ends. The CDR3 sequence is 15 residues long. The germline V gene has CDR1 MDHEN and CDR2 SYDVKM. In DNA form, the CDR3 reads TGTGCCAGCCTACCTGGGGTAGGGCGAGATCAGCCCCAGCATTTT. This encodes CASLPGVGRDQPQHF.

The CDR3 here is CASSQLAGGPGYEQYF. In nucleotides, the CDR3 is TGCGCCAGCAGCCAACTAGCGGGAGGGCCGGGCTACGAGCAGTACTTC. The genes are TRBV4-1 and TRBJ2-7, with TRBD2 matching 12 bases. V trimming: 2 bases; J trimming: 3 bases; junction bases outside the gene matches: 5. The CDR3 is made up of 16 amino acids. The germline gives CDR1 MGHRA, CDR2 YSYEKL.

CDR3 DNA: TGTGCCAGAAGCTTGGCTAGCGGGATCAAAACAGATACGCAGTATTTT. As protein: CARSLASGIKTDTQYF. V usage is TRBV5-3 and J usage is TRBJ2-3, with 9 nucleotides matching TRBD2. TRBV5-3 is an ORF; its function is uncertain. CDR3 length equals 16 residues. V trimming: 0 bases; J trimming: 3 bases; junction bases outside the gene matches: 5.

The J gene is TRBJ2-1, the V gene TRBV18; 7 positions agree with TRBD2. This CDR3 is 18 amino acids long. V gave up 3 bases and J gave up 3 bases; unmatched junction bases: 14. Germline-derived CDR1 and CDR2 are KGHSH and LQKENI. This CDR3 is CASSPPITSAHFYNEQFF. The CDR3 DNA sequence: TGTGCCAGCTCACCCCCCATCACTAGCGCCCATTTCTACAATGAGCAGTTCTTC.

The rearrangement links TRBV28 to TRBJ1-5; D unclear. The CDR3 extends over 12 amino acids. Trimming shortened V by 5 bases and J by 9 bases, and 11 bases separated the two germline ends. CDR1 is MDHEN, CDR2 SYDVKM, per germline. The CDR3 DNA sequence: TGTGCCAGCAGTGTAAAATGGGGGCCCCAGCATTTT. Protein product: CASSVKWGPQHF.